This passage covers 3 T cell receptor beta chains from one sample sequenced in a study of regulatory T cells in long-lasting Graves disease. Time point: persistent/refractory GD, antithyroid drugs over 5 years with positive TRAb. Making the TCR library involved RNA that had been extracted from PBMCs. Arm-PCR with iRepertoire HTBI primers amplified the CDR3 regions for these TCR beta libraries. TCRdb re-called the multiplex PCR reads with MiXCR, one entry per CDR3 protein. The top ten clones hold about 27% of a sample with under 450,000 distinct CDR3 sequences, 20% to 30% of them seen once. Sequencing was performed on peripheral blood mononuclear cells (PBMCs), taken when the disease was refractory, from a patient treated with antithyroid drugs. Receptors originate from a female donor with Graves disease.

The chain combines TRBV5-6 with TRBJ2-5; D not certain. The germline V gene has CDR1 SGHDT and CDR2 YYEEEE. V was clipped by 4 bases and J by 0 bases, with 16 bases between them. This CDR3 contains 16 residues. Written as DNA, the CDR3 is TGTGCCAGCAGCACTGTAGTCTGGTCAGACCAAGAGACCCAGTACTTC. Its protein is CASSTVVWSDQETQYF.

CDR3 coding DNA: TGTGCCAGCAGTTACTCCGGCGAAGGCACTGAAGCTTTCTTT. This gives the protein CASSYSGEGTEAFF. This chain links TRBV6-2 or TRBV6-3 with TRBJ1-1, with D hard to call. The germline CDR1 and CDR2 sequences are MNHEY and SVGEGT. The V end was cut by 0 bases, the J end by 4 bases, with 9 bases between. The CDR3 sequence is 14 residues long.

The genes are TRBV6-5 and TRBJ2-7, with 11 bases matching TRBD2. CDR1 and CDR2 (germline): MNHEY, SVGAGI. Germline trimming cut 0 bases from V and 6 bases from J; bases unmatched to any gene: 4. The CDR3 has 15 amino acids. The CDR3 loop reads CASSYSSGRASEQYF. DNA for the CDR3: TGTGCCAGCAGTTACTCTAGCGGGAGGGCCAGCGAGCAGTACTTC.